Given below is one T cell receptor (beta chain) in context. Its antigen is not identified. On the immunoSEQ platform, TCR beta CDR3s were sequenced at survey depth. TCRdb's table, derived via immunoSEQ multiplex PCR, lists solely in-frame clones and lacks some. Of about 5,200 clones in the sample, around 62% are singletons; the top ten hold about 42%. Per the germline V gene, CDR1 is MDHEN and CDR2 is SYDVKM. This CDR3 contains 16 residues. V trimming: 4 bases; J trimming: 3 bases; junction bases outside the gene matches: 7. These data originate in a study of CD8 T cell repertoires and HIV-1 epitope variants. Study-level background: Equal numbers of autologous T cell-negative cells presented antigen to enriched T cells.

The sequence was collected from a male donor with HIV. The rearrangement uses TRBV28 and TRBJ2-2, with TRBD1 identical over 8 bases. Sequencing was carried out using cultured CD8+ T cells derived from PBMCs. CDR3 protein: CASSSRQGTYTGELFF. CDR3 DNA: TGTGCCAGCAGTTCCAGACAGGGGACCTACACCGGGGAGCTGTTTTTT.